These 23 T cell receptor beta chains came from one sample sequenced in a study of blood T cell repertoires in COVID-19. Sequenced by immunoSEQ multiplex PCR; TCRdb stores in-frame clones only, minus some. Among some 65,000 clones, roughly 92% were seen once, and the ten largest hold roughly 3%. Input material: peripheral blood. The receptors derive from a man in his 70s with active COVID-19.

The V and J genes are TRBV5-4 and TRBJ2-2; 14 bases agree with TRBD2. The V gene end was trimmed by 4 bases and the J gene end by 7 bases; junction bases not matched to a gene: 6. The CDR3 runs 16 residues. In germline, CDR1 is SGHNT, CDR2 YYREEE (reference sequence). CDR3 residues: CASSQGLAGVFGELFF. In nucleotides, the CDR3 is TGTGCCAGCAGCCAGGGACTAGCGGGGGTTTTCGGGGAGCTGTTTTTT.

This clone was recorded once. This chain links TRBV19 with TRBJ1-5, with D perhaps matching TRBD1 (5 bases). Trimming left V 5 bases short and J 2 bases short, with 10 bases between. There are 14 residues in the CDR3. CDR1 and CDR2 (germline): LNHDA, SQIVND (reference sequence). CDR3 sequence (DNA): TGTGCCAGTAGTCCTTCACAGGGCAATCAGCCCCAGCATTTT. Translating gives CASSPSQGNQPQHF.

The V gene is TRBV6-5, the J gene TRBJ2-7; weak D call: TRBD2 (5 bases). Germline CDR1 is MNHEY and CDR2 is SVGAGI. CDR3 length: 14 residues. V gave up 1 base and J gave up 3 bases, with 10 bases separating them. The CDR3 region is CASSYLAGDYEQYF. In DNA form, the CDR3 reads TGTGCCAGCAGTTACTTGGCGGGCGACTACGAGCAGTACTTC.

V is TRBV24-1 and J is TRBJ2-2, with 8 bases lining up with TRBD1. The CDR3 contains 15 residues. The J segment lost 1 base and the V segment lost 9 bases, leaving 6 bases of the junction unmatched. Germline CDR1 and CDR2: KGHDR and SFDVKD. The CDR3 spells CATSQGGMNTGELFF. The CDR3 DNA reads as TGTGCCACCTCACAGGGGGGAATGAACACCGGGGAGCTGTTTTTT.

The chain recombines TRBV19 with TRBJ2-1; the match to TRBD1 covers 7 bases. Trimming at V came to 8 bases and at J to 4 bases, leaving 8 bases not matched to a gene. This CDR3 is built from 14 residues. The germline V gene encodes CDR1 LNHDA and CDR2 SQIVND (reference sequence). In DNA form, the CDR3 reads TGTGCCAGTCGTTCCGGGACAGTTTACAATGAGCAGTTCTTC. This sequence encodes CASRSGTVYNEQFF.

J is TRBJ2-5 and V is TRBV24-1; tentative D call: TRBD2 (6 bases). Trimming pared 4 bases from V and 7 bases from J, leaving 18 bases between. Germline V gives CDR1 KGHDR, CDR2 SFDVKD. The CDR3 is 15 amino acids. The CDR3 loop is CATSDPDTNGGTQYF. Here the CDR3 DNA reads TGTGCCACCAGTGACCCGGACACCAACGGGGGGACCCAGTACTTC.

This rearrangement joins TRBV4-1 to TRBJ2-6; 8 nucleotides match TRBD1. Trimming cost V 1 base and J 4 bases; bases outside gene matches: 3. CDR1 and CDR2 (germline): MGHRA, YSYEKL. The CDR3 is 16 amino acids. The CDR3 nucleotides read TGCGCCAGCAGCCAAGGTAGACAGGGGGGGGCCAACGTCCTGACTTTC. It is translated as CASSQGRQGGANVLTF.

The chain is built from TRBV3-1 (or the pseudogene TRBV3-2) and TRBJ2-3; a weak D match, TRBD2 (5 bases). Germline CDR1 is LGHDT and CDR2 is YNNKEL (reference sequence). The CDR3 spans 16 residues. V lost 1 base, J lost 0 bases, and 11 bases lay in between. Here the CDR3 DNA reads TGTGCCAGCAGCCAAGTAAGTCGGACTAGCACAGATACGCAGTATTTT. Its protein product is CASSQVSRTSTDTQYF.

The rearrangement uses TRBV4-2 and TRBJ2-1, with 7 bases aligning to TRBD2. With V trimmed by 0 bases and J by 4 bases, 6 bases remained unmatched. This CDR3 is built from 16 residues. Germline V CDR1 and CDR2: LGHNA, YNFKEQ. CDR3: CASSQDLPSGYNEQFF. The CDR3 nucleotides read TGTGCCAGCAGCCAAGATCTACCTAGCGGATACAATGAGCAGTTCTTC.

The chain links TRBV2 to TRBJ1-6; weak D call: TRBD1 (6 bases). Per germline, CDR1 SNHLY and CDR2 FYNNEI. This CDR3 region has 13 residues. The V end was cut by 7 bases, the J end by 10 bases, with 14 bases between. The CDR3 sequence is CASNRDNKSPLHF. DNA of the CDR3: TGTGCCAGCAACCGGGACAACAAATCACCCCTCCACTTT.

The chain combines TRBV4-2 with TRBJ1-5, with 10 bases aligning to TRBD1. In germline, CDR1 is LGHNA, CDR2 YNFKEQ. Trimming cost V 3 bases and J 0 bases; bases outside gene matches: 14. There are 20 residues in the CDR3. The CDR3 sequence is CASSQVGGTGALNSNQPQHF. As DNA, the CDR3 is TGTGCCAGCAGCCAGGTGGGGGGGACAGGGGCCCTCAATAGCAATCAGCCCCAGCATTTT.

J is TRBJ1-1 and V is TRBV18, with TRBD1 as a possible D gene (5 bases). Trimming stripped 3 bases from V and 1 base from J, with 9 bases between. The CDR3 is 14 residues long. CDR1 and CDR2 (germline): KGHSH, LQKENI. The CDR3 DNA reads TGTGCCAGCTCACCTAGAAGGGGGAACACTGAAGCTTTCTTT. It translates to CASSPRRGNTEAFF.

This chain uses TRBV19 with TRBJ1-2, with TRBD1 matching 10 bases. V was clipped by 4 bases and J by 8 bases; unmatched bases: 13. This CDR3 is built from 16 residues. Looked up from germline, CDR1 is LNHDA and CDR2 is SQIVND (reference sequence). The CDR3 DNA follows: TGTGCCAGTAGTAAGGGACAGGGGAAAGTCGAGGTCGGCTACACCTTC. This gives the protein CASSKGQGKVEVGYTF.

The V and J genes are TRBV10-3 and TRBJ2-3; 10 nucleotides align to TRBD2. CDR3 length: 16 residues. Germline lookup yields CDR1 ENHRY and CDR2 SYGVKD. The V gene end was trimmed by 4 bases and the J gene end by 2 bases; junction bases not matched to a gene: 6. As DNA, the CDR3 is TGTGCCATCAGTGCTGGCCTAGCGGGGGACACAGATACGCAGTATTTT. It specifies CAISAGLAGDTDTQYF.

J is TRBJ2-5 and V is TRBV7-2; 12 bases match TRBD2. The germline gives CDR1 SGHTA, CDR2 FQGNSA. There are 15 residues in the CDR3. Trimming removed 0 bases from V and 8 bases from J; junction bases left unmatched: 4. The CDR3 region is CASSLAASGGATQYF. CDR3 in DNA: TGTGCCAGCAGCTTAGCGGCTAGCGGGGGGGCAACCCAGTACTTC.

CDR3 nucleotide sequence: TGTGCCAGCAGTTACTCGAGTACTAGCGGCAATGAGCAGTTCTTC. Residues: CASSYSSTSGNEQFF. The chain uses TRBV6-5 and TRBJ2-1, with 8 bases that match TRBD2. With 0 bases clipped from V and 6 bases from J, the junction kept 4 bases outside the gene matches. The CDR3 length is 15 residues. CDR1 and CDR2 from the germline V gene are MNHEY and SVGAGI.

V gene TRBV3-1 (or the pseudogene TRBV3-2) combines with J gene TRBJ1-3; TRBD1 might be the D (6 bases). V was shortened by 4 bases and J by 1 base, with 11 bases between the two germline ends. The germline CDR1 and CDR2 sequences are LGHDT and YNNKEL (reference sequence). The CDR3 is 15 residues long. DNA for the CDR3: TGTGCCAGCAGCCTACCACAGGGTTCTGGAAACACCATATATTTT. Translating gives CASSLPQGSGNTIYF.

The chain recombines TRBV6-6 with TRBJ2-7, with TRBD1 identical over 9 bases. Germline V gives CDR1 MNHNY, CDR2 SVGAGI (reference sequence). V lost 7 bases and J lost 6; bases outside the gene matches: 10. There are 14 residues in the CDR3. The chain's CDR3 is CASIGQGLVGEQYF. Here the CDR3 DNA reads TGTGCCAGCATTGGACAGGGGCTTGTTGGCGAGCAGTACTTC.

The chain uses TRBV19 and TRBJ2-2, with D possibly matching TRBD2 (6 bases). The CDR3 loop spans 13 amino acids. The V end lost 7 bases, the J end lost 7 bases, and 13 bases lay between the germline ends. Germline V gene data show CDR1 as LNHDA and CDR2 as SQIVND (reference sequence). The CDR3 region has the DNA TGTGCCAGTATTGGAGGGTACGGCGGGGAGCTGTTTTTT. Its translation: CASIGGYGGELFF.

Here the CDR3 DNA reads TGTGCCAGCAGGTTTGGAGCGAATGAAGCTTTCTTT. Residues: CASRFGANEAFF. The chain is built from TRBV2 and TRBJ1-1; D is undetermined. Trimming left V 6 bases short and J 7 bases short, with 12 bases between. Germline CDR1 reads SNHLY; CDR2 reads FYNNEI. This CDR3 spans 12 amino acids.

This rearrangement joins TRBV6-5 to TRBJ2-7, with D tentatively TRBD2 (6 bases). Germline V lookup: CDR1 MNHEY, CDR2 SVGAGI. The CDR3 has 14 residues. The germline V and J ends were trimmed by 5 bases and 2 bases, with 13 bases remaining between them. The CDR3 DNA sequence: TGTGCCAGCAGTCCTCGGGGCGGGGCCTACGAGCAGTACGTC. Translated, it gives CASSPRGGAYEQYV.

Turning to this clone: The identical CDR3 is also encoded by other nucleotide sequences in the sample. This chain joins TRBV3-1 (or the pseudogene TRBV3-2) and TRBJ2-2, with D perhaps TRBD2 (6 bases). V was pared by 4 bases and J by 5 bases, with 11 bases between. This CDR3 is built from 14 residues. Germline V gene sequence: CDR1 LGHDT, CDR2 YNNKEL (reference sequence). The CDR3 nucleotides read TGTGCCAGCAGCCGAGTCGGGGGAACCGGGGAGCTGTTTTTT. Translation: CASSRVGGTGELFF.

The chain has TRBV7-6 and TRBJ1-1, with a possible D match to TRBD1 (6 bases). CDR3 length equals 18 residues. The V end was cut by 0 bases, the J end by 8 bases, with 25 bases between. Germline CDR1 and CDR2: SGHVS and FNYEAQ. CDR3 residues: CASSLAYGLGQIYREAFF. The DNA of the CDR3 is TGTGCCAGCAGCTTAGCGTATGGTTTAGGACAGATCTATAGAGAAGCTTTCTTT.